The 13 T cell receptor beta chains in this list originate from one sample, sequenced in a study of cytomegalovirus exposure and HLA in healthy donors. The PCR contained 60 Vbeta and 13 Jbeta primers. Sequencing used immunoSEQ multiplex PCR; TCRdb keeps in-frame clones, though not all of them. The table has about 130,000 clones, roughly 70% seen once; the top ten hold approximately 6.3%. Sequencing input: PBMCs. The receptors shown here come from a man between 35 and 55 years old in good health and CMV-seropositive.

The V call is TRBV30, the J call TRBJ2-1; the match to TRBD2 covers 7 bases. V was pared by 2 bases and J by 8 bases, with 9 bases of the junction left unmatched. Germline CDR1 reads GTSNPN; CDR2 reads SVGIG (reference sequence). This CDR3 comprises 14 residues. CDR3 coding DNA: TGTGCCTGGAGTCCAGGGAGGGTCAGGGATGAGCAGTTCTTC. This gives the protein CAWSPGRVRDEQFF.

This clone occurred once. The rearrangement links TRBV29-1 to TRBJ2-1, with a weak D call TRBD2 (5 bases). V was clipped by 7 bases and J by 4 bases, with 17 bases between them. Germline V gene lookup returns CDR1 SQVTM and CDR2 ANQGSEA. The CDR3 spans 14 residues. CDR3 DNA sequence: TGCAGCGGACACGCGCTTACGGGGTACAATGAGCAGTTCTTC. This translates into CSGHALTGYNEQFF.

The chain carries TRBV7-2 and TRBJ1-1; 7 nucleotides agree with TRBD1. The CDR3 sequence is 14 residues long. Germline V gene sequence: CDR1 SGHTA, CDR2 FQGNSA. After removal of 0 bases from V and 8 bases from J, the junction contained 6 bases not matched to a gene. The CDR3 region is CASSLAGTAAEAFF. Here the CDR3 DNA reads TGTGCCAGCAGCTTAGCCGGGACAGCCGCCGAAGCTTTCTTT.

The chain couples TRBV7-9 to TRBJ1-2; no firm D call. Germline CDR1 and CDR2: SEHNR and FQNEAQ (reference sequence). This CDR3 comprises 14 residues. V dropped 1 base and J dropped 1 base, with 7 bases sitting between them. The CDR3 DNA reads TGTGCCAGCAGCTTAGAAGCGAGTAACTATGGCTACACCTTC. It is translated as CASSLEASNYGYTF.

The V call is TRBV6-1, the J call TRBJ2-1, with 8 positions matching TRBD2. V shed 3 bases, J shed 5 bases, and the junction held 9 bases outside the gene matches. This CDR3 comprises 16 residues. CDR1 is MNHNS, CDR2 SASEGT, per germline. The CDR3 loop reads CASSDKSGSKDNEQFF. Written as DNA, the CDR3 is TGTGCCAGCAGTGATAAAAGCGGGAGCAAGGACAATGAGCAGTTCTTC.

This clone was observed once. This rearrangement joins TRBV18 to TRBJ2-5; 10 nucleotides line up with TRBD1. Per the germline V gene, CDR1 is KGHSH and CDR2 is LQKENI. The V segment lost 5 bases and the J segment 4 bases; nucleotides outside the gene matches: 4. This CDR3 is 14 amino acids long. CDR3 sequence reads: CASSRDRGTETQYF. For the CDR3, the DNA is TGTGCCAGCTCAAGGGACAGGGGAACAGAGACCCAGTACTTC. Filled out from reference TRBV18 and TRBJ2-5, the complete variable domain reads NAGVMQNPRHLVRRRGQEARLRCSPMKGHSHVYWYRQLPEEGLKFMVYLQKENIIDESGMPKERFSAEFPKEGPSILRIQQVVRGDSAAYFCASSRDRGTETQYFGPGTRLLVL.

The CDR3 nucleotides are TGTGCCAGCAGCGTAGGGGCTGCAGAGACCCAGTACTTC. Translated, it gives CASSVGAAETQYF. The V gene is TRBV9, the J gene TRBJ2-5; no clear D. CDR3 length equals 13 residues. CDR1 is SGDLS, CDR2 YYNGEE, per germline. The V end was cut by 0 bases, the J end by 4 bases, with 7 bases between.

The genes are TRBV7-2 and TRBJ1-4; D unclear. Between the trimmed V and J ends, which lost 4 bases and 0 bases, there was a span of 9 bases. The CDR3 length is 15 residues. The V gene's germline CDR1 is SGHTA and CDR2 FQGNSA. The CDR3 loop reads CASSSSSATNEKLFF. CDR3 DNA: TGTGCCAGCAGCTCCTCGAGCGCAACTAATGAAAAACTGTTTTTT.

This clone was seen just once. The chain links TRBV7-2 to TRBJ2-7; 9 bases map to TRBD1. The CDR3 consists of 17 residues. CDR1 is SGHTA and CDR2 is FQGNSA in the germline V gene. V trimming: 1 base; J trimming: 4 bases; junction bases outside the gene matches: 11. The CDR3 is CASSLGVGQGWTYEQYF. CDR3 in DNA: TGTGCCAGCAGCTTAGGAGTAGGACAGGGGTGGACGTACGAGCAGTACTTC.

This clone was detected a few times. CDR3 residues: CASNRDRGYEQYF. The DNA of the CDR3 is TGTGCCAGCAACAGGGACAGGGGCTACGAGCAGTACTTC. V usage is TRBV2 and J usage is TRBJ2-7, with TRBD1 identical over 10 bases. Germline-derived CDR1 and CDR2 are SNHLY and FYNNEI. This CDR3 is built from 13 residues. Trimming cost V 7 bases and J 3 bases; bases outside gene matches: 3.

The V and J genes are TRBV27 and TRBJ1-3; D is ambiguous. The CDR3 spans 13 residues. Per germline, CDR1 MNHEY and CDR2 SMNVEV (reference sequence). V lost 6 bases, J lost 0 bases, and 6 bases lay in between. The CDR3: CASRSFSGNTIYF. The CDR3 DNA reads TGTGCCAGCAGGTCATTCTCTGGAAACACCATATATTTT.

The chain carries TRBV19 and TRBJ2-1, with a tentative D call TRBD1 (7 bases). Germline CDR1 and CDR2: LNHDA and SQIVND (reference sequence). V was pared by 5 bases and J by 3 bases, with 14 bases between. CDR3 length: 15 residues. CDR3 bases: TGTGCCAGTAGTTCTCAGGGGGGAAACTACAATGAGCAGTTCTTC. Its translation is CASSSQGGNYNEQFF.

Only a few counts were recorded for this clone. The V and J genes are TRBV19 and TRBJ2-1; 7 bases fit TRBD1. Germline CDR1 LNHDA, CDR2 SQIVND (reference sequence). The CDR3 sequence is 15 residues long. V gave up 5 bases and J gave up 4 bases; unmatched junction bases: 8. In DNA form, the CDR3 reads TGTGCCAGTAGTTTCGACAGGGCCTTTTACAATGAGCAGTTCTTC. It is translated as CASSFDRAFYNEQFF. The full variable domain, its missing parts supplied by reference TRBV19 and TRBJ2-1, is DGGITQSPKYLFRKEGQNVTLSCEQNLNHDAMYWYRQDPGQGLRLIYYSQIVNDFQKGDIAEGYSVSREKKESFPLTVTSAQKNPTAFYLCASSFDRAFYNEQFFGPGTRLTVL.